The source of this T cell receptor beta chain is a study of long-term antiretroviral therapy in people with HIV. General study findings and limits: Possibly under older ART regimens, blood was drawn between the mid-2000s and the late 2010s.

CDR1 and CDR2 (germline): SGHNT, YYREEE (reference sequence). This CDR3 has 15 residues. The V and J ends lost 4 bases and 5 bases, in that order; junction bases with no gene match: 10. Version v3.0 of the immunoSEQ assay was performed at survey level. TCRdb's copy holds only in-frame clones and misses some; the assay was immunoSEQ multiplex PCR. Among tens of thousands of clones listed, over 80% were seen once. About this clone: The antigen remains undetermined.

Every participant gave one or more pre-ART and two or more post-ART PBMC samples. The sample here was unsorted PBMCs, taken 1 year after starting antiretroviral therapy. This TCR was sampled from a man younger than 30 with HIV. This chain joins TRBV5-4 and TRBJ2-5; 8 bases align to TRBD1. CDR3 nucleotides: TGTGCCAGCAGCCCGCCCGGACAGGGAGCGGAGACCCAGTACTTC. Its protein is CASSPPGQGAETQYF.